This is a list of T cell receptor beta chains from one sample in a study of regulatory T cells in long-lasting Graves disease. From the multiplex PCR reads, TCRdb called clonotypes with MiXCR, one entry per CDR3 protein. This sample carries about 440,000 distinct CDR3 sequences, about 15% of them seen once, and the ten largest clones take roughly 17%. These data also featured in a second study, about T cells in Graves' hyperthyroidism and ophthalmopathy.

The sequenced sample was peripheral blood mononuclear cells (PBMCs), obtained at new diagnosis, from a patient treated with antithyroid drugs. These receptors were taken from a woman between 25 and 40 years old with Graves disease. Both conserved end residues are part of each CDR3. Fields, in order: V gene, J gene, clone size, D gene, CDR3 DNA, CDR3 protein. The D gene is left open where the match is weak. Clone size is stated in some rows and not others, as once, few, many or a class when expanded.

>TRBV5-1|TRBJ2-2|.|TRBD2
TGCGCCAGCAGCCTTAGCGGGAAGAACACCGGGGAGCTGTTTTTT
CASSLSGKNTGELFF
>TRBV6-5|TRBJ2-7|many|.
TGTGCCAGCAGTTACGGGTTCACAGTCACCGCCTACGAGCAGTACTTC
CASSYGFTVTAYEQYF
>TRBV7-3|TRBJ2-2|.|TRBD1
TGTGCCAGCAGCCTTCGGGACAGGACCGGGGAGCTGTTTTTT
CASSLRDRTGELFF
>TRBV10-3|TRBJ2-6|.|TRBD2
TGTGCCACAGAGCGGGGGACTGGGGCCAACGTCCTGACTTTC
CATERGTGANVLTF
>TRBV7-3|TRBJ2-3|.|TRBD2
TGTGCCAGCAGCTCGGGACTAGGGGCAGATACGCAGTATTTT
CASSSGLGADTQYF
>TRBV13|TRBJ2-5|few|.
TGTGCCAGCAGCCAGCACGGTCGGGGGGCGGCGGGGGCCCAGTACTTC
CASSQHGRGAAGAQYF
>TRBV11-2|TRBJ2-7|many|TRBD2
TGTGCCAGCCTCAGCGGGAGTTCCTACGAGCAGTACTTC
CASLSGSSYEQYF
>TRBV19|TRBJ1-1|.|TRBD1
TGTGCCAGTAGTATTTGGGGACAGGGGGCCGCTGAAGCTTTCTTT
CASSIWGQGAAEAFF
>TRBV6-4|TRBJ2-3|.|.
TGTGCCAGCAGTGACTCAAAGGGTGCAGATACGCAGTATTTT
CASSDSKGADTQYF
>TRBV7-9|TRBJ2-2|many|TRBD2
TGTGCCAGCAGGGGGAGGGATGACACCGGGGAGCTGTTTTTT
CASRGRDDTGELFF
>TRBV6-2/TRBV6-3|TRBJ2-3|few|TRBD1
TGTGCCAGCAGTGACCGGGACAGGGGGGCAGATACGCAGTATTTT
CASSDRDRGADTQYF
>TRBV5-4|TRBJ2-4|.|.
TGTGCCAGCAGCTTGTCGTTAGCCAAAAACATTCAGTACTTC
CASSLSLAKNIQYF
>TRBV7-9|TRBJ1-4|few|TRBD1
TGTGCCGGACGGACAGGCCCAAATGAAAAACTGTTTTTT
CAGRTGPNEKLFF
>TRBV19|TRBJ2-1|few|.
TGTGCCAGTAAGGATGAGCAGTTCTTC
CASKDEQFF
>TRBV2|TRBJ1-1|many|.
TGTGCCAGCAGGGGGAATGAAGCTTTCTTT
CASRGNEAFF
>TRBV7-9|TRBJ2-5|few|.
TGTGCCAGCAGGGCTTCCTCGGGCTTTGAGACCCAGTACTTC
CASRASSGFETQYF
>TRBV12-3/TRBV12-4|TRBJ2-5|many|.
TGTGCCAGCACTCCTCCAGGGGAAGAGACCCAGTACTTC
CASTPPGEETQYF
>TRBV7-9|TRBJ1-2|.|.
TGTGCCAGCAGCTTAGGGTCCGTATATGGCTACACCTTC
CASSLGSVYGYTF
>TRBV9|TRBJ2-7|few|.
TGTGCCAGCAGCGTTGGAGACAGCTCCTACGAGCAGTACTTC
CASSVGDSSYEQYF
>TRBV27|TRBJ2-7|many|.
TGTGCCAGCAGTTCCCTCCGCGAGCAGTACTTC
CASSSLREQYF
>TRBV7-9|TRBJ2-5|many|.
TGTGCCAGCAGCTTAAGCGAGGACTTCCAAGAGACCCAGTACTTC
CASSLSEDFQETQYF
>TRBV20-1|TRBJ2-3|many|TRBD2
TGCAGTGTTGAGAATAGCGGGAGCACAGATACGCAGTATTTT
CSVENSGSTDTQYF
>TRBV12-3/TRBV12-4|TRBJ2-1|.|TRBD2
TGTGCCAGCACCCCAGCGGGAAAGCTCTACAATGAGCGGTTCTTC
CASTPAGKLYNERFF
>TRBV11-2|TRBJ2-1|many|TRBD2
TGTGCCAGCAGCTTAGAGATTGGGACTAGGGGGATGTATGAGCAGTTCTTC
CASSLEIGTRGMYEQFF